Below, 22 T cell receptor beta chains from the same sample are listed, as sequenced in a study of T cells in narcolepsy. Data came from immunoSEQ multiplex PCR; TCRdb stores just in-frame clones and leaves some out. Altogether roughly 20,000 clones are present, 75% to 90% being singletons, with the ten largest covering under 2%. The sequencing input was memory (CD45RA-) CD4+ T cells from blood. Receptor source: a human donor in good health.

The chain has TRBV9 and TRBJ2-2, with D maybe TRBD1 (5 bases). Looked up from germline, CDR1 is SGDLS and CDR2 is YYNGEE. This CDR3 has 15 residues. V lost 4 bases to trimming and J lost 3 bases, with 13 bases between them. CDR3 sequence reads: CASSPALRDTGELFF. The CDR3 coding sequence is TGTGCCAGCAGCCCCGCTCTCAGGGACACCGGGGAGCTGTTTTTT.

J is TRBJ2-5 and V is TRBV5-1; D remains unclear. Germline V gene sequence: CDR1 SGHRS, CDR2 YFSETQ. This CDR3 is 13 amino acids long. Trimming stripped 5 bases from V and 0 bases from J, with 8 bases between. CDR3 nucleotide sequence: TGCGCCAGCAGAGGTGGGGACCAAGAGACCCAGTACTTC. Translating it yields CASRGGDQETQYF.

On this clone itself: Compared with germline, one end of the junction differs, possibly owing to a read error. V and J are TRBV19 and TRBJ1-2; 8 bases are a match to TRBD1. The CDR3 is 12 amino acids. From germline, CDR1 is LNHDA and CDR2 SQIVND (reference sequence). The CDR3 reads CASKGRTGLTYF. As DNA, the CDR3 is TGTGCCAGTAAGGGCCGGACAGGGCTAACTTACTTC.

Details on this clone: This CDR3 fails to terminate in the conserved phenylalanine or tryptophan, so it likely reflects a read error. The rearrangement links TRBV19 to TRBJ1-5, with 11 bases matching TRBD1. CDR1 is LNHDA, CDR2 SQIVND, per germline (reference sequence). The CDR3 is 18 residues long. V was clipped by 6 bases and J by 0 bases; unmatched bases: 10. The CDR3 sequence is CASRSTGTGGYSNQPQHL. CDR3 bases: TGTGCCAGTAGATCAACCGGGACAGGGGGGTATAGCAATCAGCCCCAGCATCTT.

This clone has a handful of counts. DNA of the CDR3: TGTGCCAGCAGCTACCCGACAGTACTCTATGGCTACACCTTC. This codes for CASSYPTVLYGYTF. The chain joins TRBV5-6 to TRBJ1-2, with D possibly being TRBD1 (5 bases). The V gene lost 3 bases and the J gene lost 4 bases, with 13 bases spanning the gap. Germline V gives CDR1 SGHDT, CDR2 YYEEEE. CDR3 length equals 14 residues.

This clone was found a few times. The chain carries TRBV5-4 and TRBJ2-2; 9 bases map to TRBD2. This CDR3 is 15 amino acids long. Unmatched junction bases numbered 4, after V lost 2 bases and J lost 5 bases. Germline V gene sequence: CDR1 SGHNT, CDR2 YYREEE (reference sequence). The CDR3 DNA reads TGTGCCAGCAGCTTAAGCGGGAGGTCAACCGGGGAGCTGTTTTTT. Its translation is CASSLSGRSTGELFF.

Remarks on this clone: The same CDR3 arises from other DNA sequences in this sample as well. The V call is TRBV7-2, the J call TRBJ2-5; TRBD1 is a possible D gene (5 bases). The CDR3 length is 15 residues. Germline V gene data show CDR1 as SGHTA and CDR2 as FQGNSA. Trimming left V 1 base short and J 5 bases short, with 14 bases between. CDR3 coding DNA: TGTGCCAGCAGCTTAGAAGAGGCCCGACAGGAGACCCAGTACTTC. The encoded protein is CASSLEEARQETQYF.

This chain joins TRBV28 and TRBJ2-7, with 7 positions matching TRBD2. The germline V gene encodes CDR1 MDHEN and CDR2 SYDVKM. The CDR3 has 13 amino acids. V shed 5 bases, J shed 4 bases, and the junction held 5 bases outside the gene matches. CDR3: CASSLAGRYEQYF. The DNA of the CDR3 is TGTGCCAGCAGTCTGGCCGGGAGGTACGAGCAGTACTTC.

There are a few counts of this clone. J is TRBJ1-2 and V is TRBV15; tentatively, D is TRBD1 (5 bases). The length of the CDR3 is 15 residues. Germline CDR1 is LNHNV and CDR2 is YYDKDF (reference sequence). Trimming took 3 bases from V and 2 from J, leaving 13 bases between them. The CDR3 loop reads CATSRGGTVNYGYTF. The DNA of the CDR3 is TGTGCCACCAGCAGGGGGGGGACGGTGAACTATGGCTACACCTTC.

This chain links TRBV5-4 with TRBJ1-2; 7 positions agree with TRBD1. This CDR3 has 13 residues. Germline CDR1 SGHNT, CDR2 YYREEE (reference sequence). V was clipped by 4 bases and J by 5 bases; unmatched bases: 5. CDR3 sequence reads: CASSPGQEYGYTF. The DNA of the CDR3 is TGTGCCAGCAGCCCAGGACAGGAGTATGGCTACACCTTC.

The J gene is TRBJ2-6, the V gene TRBV5-6; 9 bases are shared with TRBD1. The CDR3 loop spans 16 amino acids. V gave up 4 bases and J gave up 2 bases; unmatched junction bases: 4. Per the germline V gene, CDR1 is SGHDT and CDR2 is YYEEEE. This CDR3 is CASSTYRGPGANVLTF. The CDR3 bases are TGTGCCAGCAGCACTTACAGGGGGCCTGGGGCCAACGTCCTGACTTTC.

The J gene is TRBJ2-5, the V gene TRBV5-4, with 10 nucleotides matching TRBD1. The end of the DNA fits TRBJ2-7 better, so the J call may be wrong. CDR1 and CDR2 (germline): SGHNT, YYREEE (reference sequence). The CDR3 covers 16 residues. The CDR3 here is CASSWGDRGRQHEQYF. DNA of the CDR3: TGTGCCAGCAGCTGGGGCGACAGGGGGCGCCAGCACGAGCAGTACTTC.

This chain connects TRBV2 to TRBJ2-5; D remains unclear. This CDR3 contains 12 residues. The V gene's germline CDR1 is SNHLY and CDR2 FYNNEI. V lost 0 bases to trimming and J lost 11 bases, with 10 bases between them. CDR3 sequence: CASSEALLVQYF. The CDR3 bases are TGTGCCAGCAGTGAAGCGCTACTTGTGCAGTACTTC.

This clone showed up just a few times. The gene calls are TRBV19 and TRBJ1-3, with D unresolved. The CDR3 is made up of 12 amino acids. Germline loops: CDR1 LNHDA, CDR2 SQIVND (reference sequence). V lost 5 bases and J 3 bases, leaving 5 bases between the germline ends. CDR3 nucleotide sequence: TGTGCCAGTAGTGTTCTTGGAAACACCATATATTTT. Residues: CASSVLGNTIYF.

The rearrangement joins TRBV7-2 to TRBJ2-3; 12 bases fit TRBD2. Germline CDR1 is SGHTA and CDR2 is FQGNSA. With V trimmed by 1 base and J by 4 bases, 3 bases remained unmatched. The CDR3 extends over 16 amino acids. In nucleotides, the CDR3 is TGTGCCAGCAGCTTAGGACTAGCGGGAGCGGCAGATACGCAGTATTTT. Its translation: CASSLGLAGAADTQYF.

The chain employs TRBV30 and TRBJ2-3, with D perhaps assigned TRBD1 or TRBD2 (5 bases each). Germline V gene sequence: CDR1 GTSNPN, CDR2 SVGIG (reference sequence). V lost 5 bases and J lost 2, with 11 bases in between. CDR3 size: 13 residues. The CDR3 sequence: CAWDSGATDTQYF. The CDR3 nucleotides read TGTGCCTGGGACTCCGGGGCCACAGATACGCAGTATTTT.

This clone was detected only a few times. This rearrangement joins TRBV5-1 to TRBJ1-2; possible D gene TRBD1, 5 bases. The V end lost 5 bases, the J end lost 5 bases, and 13 bases lay between the germline ends. The CDR3 has 13 amino acids. The germline V gene encodes CDR1 SGHRS and CDR2 YFSETQ. DNA for the CDR3: TGCGCCAGCAGTTGGGAGGAGGGGTATGGCTACACCTTC. It codes for CASSWEEGYGYTF.

This clone was detected a few times. The V call is TRBV6-5, the J call TRBJ2-2, with 8 bases identical to TRBD2. V gave up 0 bases and J gave up 11 bases; unmatched junction bases: 8. This CDR3 has 15 residues. Germline V gene sequence: CDR1 MNHEY, CDR2 SVGAGI. CDR3 nucleotides: TGTGCCAGCAGTTACTCGGGGACTAGTTGGGAAGAGCTGTTTTTT. This translates into CASSYSGTSWEELFF.

This clone was detected a few times. The chain joins TRBV6-4 to TRBJ2-7, with D possibly TRBD2 on 5 matching bases. The CDR3 runs to 13 residues. Per the germline V gene, CDR1 is MRHNA and CDR2 is SNTAGT. V was clipped by 5 bases and J by 6 bases, with 14 bases between them. The CDR3 sequence is CASSSGPWAEQYF. The DNA of the CDR3 is TGTGCCAGCAGTAGCGGTCCCTGGGCCGAGCAGTACTTC.

The chain joins TRBV7-2 to TRBJ1-5; D is perhaps TRBD1 (6 bases). In germline, CDR1 is SGHTA, CDR2 FQGNSA. The CDR3 contains 14 residues. The V end lost 3 bases, the J end lost 3 bases, and 9 bases lay between the germline ends. The CDR3 loop is CASSLDSINQPQHF. CDR3 in DNA: TGTGCCAGCAGCTTGGACAGTATCAATCAGCCCCAGCATTTT.

This chain links TRBV29-1 with TRBJ1-1; D ambiguous. V lost 4 bases and J lost 6, with 12 bases in between. This CDR3 contains 12 residues. Germline CDR1 SQVTM, CDR2 ANQGSEA. The CDR3, as DNA: TGCAGCGTTGTTCATTCGGGCGCTGAAGCTTTCTTT. Its translation is CSVVHSGAEAFF.

The CDR3 DNA sequence: TGTGCCAGCAGTTTCTCTACTAGCGGGGAAAAGCAGTACTTC. Protein sequence: CASSFSTSGEKQYF. The chain has TRBV6-1 and TRBJ2-7; 10 nucleotides line up with TRBD2. J was trimmed by 8 bases and V by 5 bases; bases with no gene match: 9. This CDR3 region has 14 residues. From germline, CDR1 is MNHNS and CDR2 SASEGT.